The 4 T cell receptor beta chains reported below all come from one sample, sequenced in a study of control samples from healthy donors and cancer patients. Data came from immunoSEQ multiplex PCR; TCRdb stores just in-frame clones and leaves some out. The table includes approximately 100,000 clones, approximately 81% detected once. The material sequenced was blood. The source is a woman in her thirties or forties in good health.

This chain connects TRBV19 to TRBJ1-2; TRBD1 is a possible D gene (5 bases). The germline V gene encodes CDR1 LNHDA and CDR2 SQIVND (reference sequence). There are 15 residues in the CDR3. V dropped 6 bases and J dropped 2 bases, with 16 bases sitting between them. CDR3: CASRKWDVRNYGYTF. CDR3 nucleotides: TGTGCCAGTAGGAAATGGGACGTACGAAACTATGGCTACACCTTC.

V gene TRBV27 combines with J gene TRBJ1-4; D not resolved. Trimming took off 6 bases at V and 5 bases at J, with 7 bases between the two ends. The germline gives CDR1 MNHEY, CDR2 SMNVEV (reference sequence). The CDR3 sequence is 12 residues long. Written as DNA, the CDR3 is TGTGCCAGCAGGACGAGCAATGAAAAACTGTTTTTT. This codes for CASRTSNEKLFF.

This clone has only one observation. As DNA, the CDR3 is TGTGCCACCAGTGGGGTCTATAATTCACCCCTCCACTTT. This encodes CATSGVYNSPLHF. The J gene is TRBJ1-6, the V gene TRBV24-1; no reliable D call. CDR3 size: 13 residues. V dropped 5 bases and J dropped 3 bases, with 4 bases sitting between them. Germline CDR1 is KGHDR and CDR2 is SFDVKD.

The chain employs TRBV6-2 or TRBV6-3 and TRBJ1-2; D is perhaps TRBD1 (5 bases). The V and J ends lost 5 bases and 7 bases respectively, with 14 bases between them. This CDR3 spans 13 amino acids. Germline lookup yields CDR1 MNHEY and CDR2 SVGEGT. The CDR3 here is CASSPNRQGGYTF. CDR3 coding DNA: TGTGCCAGCAGTCCAAACCGGCAGGGTGGCTACACCTTC.